Shown below are 3 T cell receptor beta chains from a single sample sequenced in a study of human versus mouse CDR3 diversity and MHC coevolution. Sequencing was performed with immunoSEQ multiplex PCR; in TCRdb, only in-frame clones are kept and a portion is missing. Found here are about 83,000 clones, around 93% of them singletons; the top ten hold roughly 0.15%. The specimen was naive CD4+ T cells from blood. Subset indicated: CD45RO-negative CD62L-positive naive CD4 T cells. The receptors were sampled from a person between 25 and 70 years old in good health.

The genes are TRBV27 and TRBJ2-2; 11 nucleotides agree with TRBD2. The CDR3 contains 15 residues. The V and J ends lost 6 bases and 1 base, in that order; junction bases with no gene match: 1. Germline-derived CDR1 and CDR2 are MNHEY and SMNVEV (reference sequence). DNA of the CDR3: TGTGCCAGCAGACTAGCGGGGGAGAACACCGGGGAGCTGTTTTTT. Its translation is CASRLAGENTGELFF.

V usage is TRBV30 and J usage is TRBJ2-1, with TRBD2 matching 11 bases. Germline V gene data show CDR1 as GTSNPN and CDR2 as SVGIG (reference sequence). The V gene end was trimmed by 3 bases and the J gene end by 2 bases; junction bases not matched to a gene: 3. This CDR3 contains 15 residues. CDR3 in DNA: TGTGCCTGGAGCCTGGGACTAGCGGCCTACAATGAGCAGTTCTTC. Translated: CAWSLGLAAYNEQFF. Full variable domain (remainder filled in from reference TRBV30 and TRBJ2-1): SQTIHQWPATLVQPVGSPLSLECTVEGTSNPNLYWYRQAAGRGLQLLFYSVGIGQISSEVPQNLSASRPQDRQFILSSKKLLLSDSGFYLCAWSLGLAAYNEQFFGPGTRLTVL.

The chain combines TRBV19 with TRBJ2-4, with 7 bases that match TRBD2. Germline CDR1 is LNHDA and CDR2 is SQIVND (reference sequence). Trimming at V came to 3 bases and at J to 3 bases, leaving 5 bases not matched to a gene. This CDR3 spans 15 amino acids. This chain's CDR3 is CASSITGTIKNIQYF. CDR3 DNA sequence: TGTGCCAGTAGTATCACCGGGACTATCAAAAACATTCAGTACTTC.